The rows below give T cell receptor beta chains drawn from one sample of a study of blood T cells in healthy people across ages. Via MiXCR, TCRdb re-called the 5' RACE reads, giving one row per CDR3 protein. Counted here are over a million distinct CDR3 sequences, roughly 43% occurring once; the ten biggest clones make up more than 4%. The specimen was blood. The receptors come from a woman aged 18-29 years in good health. Each CDR3 is given with its conserved first and last residue. A D gene is named only where the DNA matches it firmly. A clone size is listed for some rows: how often the clone was seen (once, few, many), or a class if it is expanded.

TRBD2 | TRBJ2-1 | TRBV27 | - | TGTGCCAGCAGTTTCGGGACTAGCGGCTGGTACAATGAGCAGTTCTTC | CASSFGTSGWYNEQFF
TRBD1 | TRBJ1-5 | TRBV27 | few | TGTGCCAGCAGACCCGGGACAGGGGGCTCTCAGCCCCAGCATTTT | CASRPGTGGSQPQHF
- | TRBJ1-5 | TRBV7-9 | few | TGTGCCAGCAGCGGGGCGGATCAGCCCCAGCATTTT | CASSGADQPQHF
- | TRBJ2-7 | TRBV9 | once | TGTGCCAGCAGCGTAGATTTCAGCCCCTACGAGCAGTACTTC | CASSVDFSPYEQYF
TRBD2 | TRBJ2-1 | TRBV4-3 | few | TGCGCCAGCAGCCCGGGACTACAGATTGAGCAGTTCTTC | CASSPGLQIEQFF
TRBD2 | TRBJ2-1 | TRBV25-1 | - | TGTGCCAGCAGTGAATGGCAGGAGCGGGAATTCAATGAGCAGTTCTTC | CASSEWQEREFNEQFF
- | TRBJ2-5 | TRBV15 | few | TGTGCCACCAGTGTCCATTTCCAAGAGACCCAGTACTTC | CATSVHFQETQYF
- | TRBJ2-7 | TRBV4-1 | - | TGCGCCAGCAGCCAAGGCGGTTCGCGAGGGAAATTCTACCCCAGATACGAGCAGTACTTC | CASSQGGSRGKFYPRYEQYF
- | TRBJ1-6 | TRBV6-1 | few | TGTGCCAGCAGTGAAAATCACCTCCACTTT | CASSENHLHF
TRBD1 | TRBJ1-2 | TRBV5-1 | few | TGCGCCAGCAGCTTGTTCGGGACAGGGAACTTATTTAACTATGGCTACACCTTC | CASSLFGTGNLFNYGYTF
- | TRBJ2-1 | TRBV4-3 | - | TGCGCCAGCAGCCAAGATCAGTCGTTTAAGAGTCAGGGCTCCTACAATGAGCAGTTCTTC | CASSQDQSFKSQGSYNEQFF
- | TRBJ1-1 | TRBV7-3 | - | TGTGCCAGCAGCTTGATCAGGGCCAGTGAAGCTTTCTTT | CASSLIRASEAFF
TRBD2 | TRBJ2-1 | TRBV20-1 | - | TGCAGTGCTAGTGGACTAGTATTCGAGCAGTTCTTC | CSASGLVFEQFF
TRBD1 | TRBJ2-7 | TRBV6-2/TRBV6-3 | - | TGTGCCAGCACCAAAGAGGGGGCAACCTACGAGCAGTACTTC | CASTKEGATYEQYF
- | TRBJ1-2 | TRBV27 | - | TGTGCCAGCAGTTCTTCCGGGAACCCGAGCGGCTACACCTTC | CASSSSGNPSGYTF
- | TRBJ2-5 | TRBV12-3/TRBV12-4 | few | TGTGCCAGCAGTTCGTCGGGTCGTGAGCAGTACTTC | CASSSSGREQYF
TRBD1 | TRBJ2-5 | TRBV12-3/TRBV12-4 | - | TGTGCCAGCAGTTTTCGGGCCGCCGGGACAGGGGGCGGTCAAGAGACCCTGTACTTC | CASSFRAAGTGGGQETLYF
- | TRBJ2-6 | TRBV24-1 | - | TGTGCCACCAGTGATTTAGGATTC | CATSDLGF
TRBD1 | TRBJ1-2 | TRBV5-1 | - | TGCGCGGGCAGCTTGACAGGGGGAGGCTATGGCTACACCTTC | CAGSLTGGGYGYTF
- | TRBJ1-5 | TRBV29-1 | - | TGCAGCGTAATTTGGGGAGGTGGGTTTAATCAGCCCCAGCATTTT | CSVIWGGGFNQPQHF
- | TRBJ1-3 | TRBV13 | few | TGTGCCAGCAGCCTGCGGCAGACCCTCTCTGGAAACACCATATATTTT | CASSLRQTLSGNTIYF
- | TRBJ2-1 | TRBV7-6 | - | TGTGCCAGCAGCTCCTCGACGGGGAGCTCCTACAATGAGCAGTTCTTC | CASSSSTGSSYNEQFF
- | TRBJ1-5 | TRBV20-1 | - | TGCAGTGCTAGAGTGAGGGATCAGCCCCAGCATTTT | CSARVRDQPQHF
TRBD2 | TRBJ2-4 | TRBV20-1 | - | TGCAGTGCTAGAGAAGGGTTAGCGGGAGCTGTGGGAGAGCAGTACTTC | CSAREGLAGAVGEQYF
- | TRBJ2-1 | TRBV12-3/TRBV12-4 | once | TGTGCCAGCCCATACAATGAGCAGTTCTTC | CASPYNEQFF
- | TRBJ2-2 | TRBV6-5 | many | TGTGCCAGCCGGAAAGGTCAGATGAACACCGGGGAGCTGTTTTTT | CASRKGQMNTGELFF
- | TRBJ2-3 | TRBV6-5 | - | TGTGCCAGCAGAGTAGCGGTTAGCACAGATACGCAGTATTTT | CASRVAVSTDTQYF
TRBD1 | TRBJ1-1 | TRBV7-2 | few | TGTGCCAGCAGCTTATTGGGACAGTCAGGTGAAGCTTTCTTT | CASSLLGQSGEAFF
TRBD1 | TRBJ1-2 | TRBV4-3 | - | TGCGCCAGCAGTCGAGGGACAGACTATGGCTACACCTTC | CASSRGTDYGYTF
TRBD2 | TRBJ2-1 | TRBV5-1 | - | TGCGCCAGCAGCCCGCCGGGACTAGCGGGGGGGAGCTCCTACAATGAGCAGTTCTTC | CASSPPGLAGGSSYNEQFF
- | TRBJ2-1 | TRBV7-7 | few | TGTGCTAGCAGCCCCCTTGGGGGACCCAATGAGCAGTTCTTC | CASSPLGGPNEQFF
TRBD1 | TRBJ1-2 | TRBV20-1 | few | TGCAGTGCTAGAGTTGTACAGGGGGACTATGGCTACACCTTC | CSARVVQGDYGYTF
TRBD1 | TRBJ2-3 | TRBV12-3/TRBV12-4 | few | TGTGCCAGCAGTTTCCCCGGGACAGCTCGAGATACGCAGTATTTT | CASSFPGTARDTQYF
- | TRBJ2-4 | TRBV3-1 | - | TGTGCCAGCAGTCGCAGTGGAGGCATTCAGTACTTC | CASSRSGGIQYF
TRBD2 | TRBJ2-1 | TRBV20-1 | - | TGCAGTGCTAGAGACGCAGGACTAGCGGGAGCGAGCTCCTACAATGAGCAGTTCTTC | CSARDAGLAGASSYNEQFF
- | TRBJ2-7 | TRBV12-3/TRBV12-4 | few | TGTGCCAGCAGTGGCCGGGGTTCCGAGAGGTACGAGCAGTACTTC | CASSGRGSERYEQYF
TRBD2 | TRBJ2-3 | TRBV20-1 | - | TGCAGTGCTGGACTAGAGGGACTTTCTAGGGGAGATACGCAGTATTTT | CSAGLEGLSRGDTQYF
- | TRBJ2-6 | TRBV5-1 | - | TGCGCCAGCAGCTTGGATAGGGGGAGTGGGGCCAACGTCCTGACTTTC | CASSLDRGSGANVLTF
- | TRBJ2-7 | TRBV6-6 | - | TGTGCCAGCAGTTACTATCGCGGAAACGCGTACGAGCAGTACTTC | CASSYYRGNAYEQYF
- | TRBJ2-5 | TRBV19 | - | TGTGCCAGTAGTACCTGGGACGGGGAGACCCAGTACTTC | CASSTWDGETQYF
TRBD1 | TRBJ1-5 | TRBV6-5 | - | TGTGCCAGCAGTTACTCGAGACAGGGAGCTCAGCCCCAGCATTTT | CASSYSRQGAQPQHF